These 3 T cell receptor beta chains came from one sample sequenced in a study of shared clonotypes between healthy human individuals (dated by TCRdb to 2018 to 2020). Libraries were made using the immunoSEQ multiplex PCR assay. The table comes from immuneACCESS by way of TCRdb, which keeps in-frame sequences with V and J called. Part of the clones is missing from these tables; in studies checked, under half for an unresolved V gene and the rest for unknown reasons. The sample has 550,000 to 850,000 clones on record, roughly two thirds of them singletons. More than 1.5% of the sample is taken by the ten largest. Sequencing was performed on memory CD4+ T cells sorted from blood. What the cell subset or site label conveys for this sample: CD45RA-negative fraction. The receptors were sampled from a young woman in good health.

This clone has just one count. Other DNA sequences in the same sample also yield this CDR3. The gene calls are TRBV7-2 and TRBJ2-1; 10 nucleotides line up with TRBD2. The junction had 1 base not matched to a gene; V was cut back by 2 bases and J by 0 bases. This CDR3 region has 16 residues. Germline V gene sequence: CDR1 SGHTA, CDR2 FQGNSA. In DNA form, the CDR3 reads TGTGCCAGCAGCTTACTAGCGGGGGTCTCCTACAATGAGCAGTTCTTC. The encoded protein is CASSLLAGVSYNEQFF. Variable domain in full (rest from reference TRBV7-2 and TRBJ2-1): GAGVSQSPSNKVTEKGKDVELRCDPISGHTALYWYRQSLGQGLEFLIYFQGNSAPDKSGLPSDRFSAERTGGSVSTLTIQRTQQEDSAVYLCASSLLAGVSYNEQFFGPGTRLTVL.

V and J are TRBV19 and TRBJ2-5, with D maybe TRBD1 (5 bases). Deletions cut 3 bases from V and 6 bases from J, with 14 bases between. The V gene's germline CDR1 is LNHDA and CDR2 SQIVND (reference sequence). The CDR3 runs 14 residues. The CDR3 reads CASSIGQGSKTQYF. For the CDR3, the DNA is TGTGCCAGTAGTATTGGGCAGGGTTCGAAGACCCAGTACTTC.

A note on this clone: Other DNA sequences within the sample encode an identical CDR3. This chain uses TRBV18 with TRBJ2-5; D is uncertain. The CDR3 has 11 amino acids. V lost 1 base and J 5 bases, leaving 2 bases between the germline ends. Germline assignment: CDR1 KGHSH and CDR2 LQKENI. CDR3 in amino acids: CASSPRETQYF. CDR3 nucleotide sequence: TGTGCCAGCTCACCACGGGAGACCCAGTACTTC.